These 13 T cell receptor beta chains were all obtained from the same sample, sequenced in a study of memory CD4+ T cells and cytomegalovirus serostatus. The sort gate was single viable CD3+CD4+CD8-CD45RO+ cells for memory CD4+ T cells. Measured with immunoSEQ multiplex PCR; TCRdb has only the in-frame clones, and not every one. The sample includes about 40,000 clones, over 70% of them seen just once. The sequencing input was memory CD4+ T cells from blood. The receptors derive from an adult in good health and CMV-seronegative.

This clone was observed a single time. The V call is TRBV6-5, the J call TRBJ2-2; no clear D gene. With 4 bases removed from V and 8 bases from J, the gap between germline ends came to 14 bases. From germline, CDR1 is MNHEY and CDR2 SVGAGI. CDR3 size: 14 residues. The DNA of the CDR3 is TGTGCCAGCAGTTCCTCCAACGTTGGGGGGGAGCTGTTTTTT. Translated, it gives CASSSSNVGGELFF.

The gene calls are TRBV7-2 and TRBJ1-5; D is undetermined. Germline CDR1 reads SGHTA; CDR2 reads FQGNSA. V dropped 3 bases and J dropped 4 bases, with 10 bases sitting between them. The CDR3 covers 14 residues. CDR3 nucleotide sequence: TGTGCCAGCAGCTTGGACGCGCTGAATCAGCCCCAGCATTTT. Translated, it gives CASSLDALNQPQHF.

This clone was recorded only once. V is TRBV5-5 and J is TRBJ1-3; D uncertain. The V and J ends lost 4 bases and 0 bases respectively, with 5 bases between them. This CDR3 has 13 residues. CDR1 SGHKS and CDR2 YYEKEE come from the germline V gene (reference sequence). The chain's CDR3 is CASSRDSGNTIYF. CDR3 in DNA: TGTGCCAGCAGCCGTGACTCTGGAAACACCATATATTTT.

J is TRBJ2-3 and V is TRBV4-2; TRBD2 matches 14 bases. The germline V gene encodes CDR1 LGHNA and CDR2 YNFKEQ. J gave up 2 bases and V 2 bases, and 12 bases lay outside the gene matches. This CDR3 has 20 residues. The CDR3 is CASSQPRLAGGGQLTDTQYF. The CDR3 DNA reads TGTGCCAGCAGCCAACCTCGACTAGCGGGAGGGGGGCAGCTCACAGATACGCAGTATTTT.

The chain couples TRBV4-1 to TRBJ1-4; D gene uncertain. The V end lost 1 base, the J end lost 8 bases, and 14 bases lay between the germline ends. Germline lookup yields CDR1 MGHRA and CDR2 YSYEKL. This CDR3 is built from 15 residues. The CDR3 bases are TGCGCCAGCAGCCAAGTTTTTGGGTCTTTAGAAAAACTGTTTTTT. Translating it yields CASSQVFGSLEKLFF.

In DNA, the CDR3 is TGCGCCAGCAGCCGAGGGACAGGAGTGGGTGTTACGCAGTATTTT. It yields the protein CASSRGTGVGVTQYF. The chain employs TRBV5-1 and TRBJ2-3; 8 positions agree with TRBD1. From germline, CDR1 is SGHRS and CDR2 YFSETQ. The CDR3 length is 15 residues. V gave up 4 bases and J gave up 8 bases; unmatched junction bases: 12.

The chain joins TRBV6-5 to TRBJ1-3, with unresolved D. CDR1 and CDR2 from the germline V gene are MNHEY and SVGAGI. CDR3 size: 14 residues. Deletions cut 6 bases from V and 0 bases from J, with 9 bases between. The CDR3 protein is CASRSEPSGNTIYF. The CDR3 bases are TGTGCCAGCAGATCCGAACCCTCTGGAAACACCATATATTTT.

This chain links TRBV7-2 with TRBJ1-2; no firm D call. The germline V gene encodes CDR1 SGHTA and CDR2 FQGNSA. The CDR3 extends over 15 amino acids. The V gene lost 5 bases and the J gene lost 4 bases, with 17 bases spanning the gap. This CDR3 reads CASSTGRLGSYGYTF. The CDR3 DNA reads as TGTGCCAGCAGCACCGGCCGGCTAGGCTCCTATGGCTACACCTTC.

The CDR3 DNA follows: TGTGCCAGCAGGGTAGACCCATTTGGGGCCCTTGAAGCTTTCTTT. It yields the protein CASRVDPFGALEAFF. The chain couples TRBV6-1 to TRBJ1-1; possible D gene TRBD1, 5 bases. Germline CDR1 reads MNHNS; CDR2 reads SASEGT. V gave up 6 bases and J gave up 7 bases, with 21 bases separating them. The CDR3 has 15 residues.

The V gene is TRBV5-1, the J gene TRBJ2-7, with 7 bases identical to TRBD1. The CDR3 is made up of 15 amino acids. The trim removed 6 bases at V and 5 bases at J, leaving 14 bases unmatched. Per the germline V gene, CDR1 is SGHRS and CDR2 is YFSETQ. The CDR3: CASKGSSRGSDEQYF. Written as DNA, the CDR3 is TGCGCCAGCAAGGGCTCATCCAGGGGGTCGGACGAGCAGTACTTC.

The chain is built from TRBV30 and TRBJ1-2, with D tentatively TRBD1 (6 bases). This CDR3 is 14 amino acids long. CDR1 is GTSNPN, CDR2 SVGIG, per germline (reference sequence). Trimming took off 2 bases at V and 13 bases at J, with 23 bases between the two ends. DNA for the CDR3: TGTGCCTGGAGTAAAAACAGGGCCCAAAATGATGGCACCTTC. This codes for CAWSKNRAQNDGTF.

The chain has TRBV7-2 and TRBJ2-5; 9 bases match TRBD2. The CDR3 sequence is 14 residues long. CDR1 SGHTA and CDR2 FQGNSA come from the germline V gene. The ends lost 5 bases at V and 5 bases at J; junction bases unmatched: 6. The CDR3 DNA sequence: TGTGCCAGCAGCCCAGGGACTAGCTGGGAGACCCAGTACTTC. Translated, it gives CASSPGTSWETQYF.

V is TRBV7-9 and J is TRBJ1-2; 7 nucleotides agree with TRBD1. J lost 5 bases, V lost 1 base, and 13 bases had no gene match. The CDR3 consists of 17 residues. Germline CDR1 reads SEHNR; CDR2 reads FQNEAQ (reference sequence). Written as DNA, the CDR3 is TGTGCCAGCAGCTTAGACGGGGACAGAGCCCGGCGGTATGGCTACACCTTC. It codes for CASSLDGDRARRYGYTF.